Sequencing of this T cell receptor beta chain was carried out in a study of blood T cell repertoires in COVID-19 (dated by TCRdb to 2018 to 2021). Background for the entire study: Samples from collaborators originated in the United States, Italy and Spain and spanned both the acute and convalescent phases of COVID-19. The material from the prospective study consisted of cDNA or gDNA derived from T cells, B-cell-depleted T cells, or PBMCs. Deeply sampled blood TCRbeta repertoires from subjects exposed to, actively infected with, or recovered from COVID-19 were included in the dataset. The repertoires were released in a freely available public database intended as a resource for research on the immune response to SARS-CoV-2. The samples were drawn from two sources: the first 160 participants of the ongoing ImmuneRACE study, and 1,200 or so subjects contributed by 6 global collaborators. Sample metadata almost always included a de-identified subject ID, COVID-19 status, age in years and sex. Where available, HLA class I and class II types were obtained from metadata supplied by the sample provider rather than from assay-based typing.

Turning to this clone: It lacks a known antigen. Per-base quality was not reported, and no clone a single base away is much larger than it.

Enrolling through a virtual design, the prospective study's participants ranged in age from roughly 18 to 95 years and lived across roughly 23 United States geographic areas. In the prospective study, participants were assigned to cohorts based on the clinical history participants reported in a screening survey and a study questionnaire. Exposed participants were defined as having been in contact with someone with a PCR-confirmed or clinician-diagnosed COVID-19 case within 2 weeks of study entry. In the prospective study, mobile phlebotomists collected whole blood, serum and a nasopharyngeal or oropharyngeal swab from each participant. Participants in the prospective study had the option to provide additional blood draws and questionnaires over an approximately 2-month period. Before DNA extraction, blood samples from the prospective study were shipped at room temperature or frozen. The germline V gene specifies SGHDT as CDR1 and YYEEEE as CDR2. Trimming takes 1 base off V and 8 bases off J; junction bases not matched to a gene: 21. The CDR3 covers 19 residues, taking in both the cysteine and the phenylalanine. The kept DNA is CDR3 alone, 57 bases in frame from the first base.

What the authors observed across the whole study: The quantity of clinical and demographic metadata differed by source and by participant and was supplied without curation.

The immunoSEQ Assay, a bias-controlled multiplex PCR, was used to amplify TCRbeta CDR3 regions from genomic DNA. In the original analysis: Within the assay, amplification of reference gene primers was used to estimate how many nucleated cells each sample contained. To quantify the absolute abundance of each unique TCRbeta CDR3 rearrangement, sequence reads were collapsed and filtered. For each sample, productive Simpson clonality was calculated as the square root of Simpson's diversity index across productive rearrangements. TCRdb limited this immuneACCESS table to in-frame rearrangements with V and J called. A share of clones is missing; checked studies link under half to unresolved V genes, and the rest is unexplained. V, J and clone size are taken as reported in that table, and D and trimming were inferred from the DNA itself. The table for this sample lists 230,000 or so clones; approximately 84% of them were counted only once. The ten largest clones take up more than 6.5% of the sample.

Recombination linked TRBV5-6 to TRBJ1-2, and TRBD1 aligns with 9 junction nucleotides. The source material was PBMCs or T cells enriched from blood (not recorded which). The receptor was derived from a woman aged 45-60 years who had been exposed to COVID-19. For the CDR3, the sequence is CASSLPGQGYTNGVGGYTF. The bases are TGTGCCAGCAGCTTGCCGGGACAGGGATATACGAACGGCGTGGGGGGCTACACCTTC.